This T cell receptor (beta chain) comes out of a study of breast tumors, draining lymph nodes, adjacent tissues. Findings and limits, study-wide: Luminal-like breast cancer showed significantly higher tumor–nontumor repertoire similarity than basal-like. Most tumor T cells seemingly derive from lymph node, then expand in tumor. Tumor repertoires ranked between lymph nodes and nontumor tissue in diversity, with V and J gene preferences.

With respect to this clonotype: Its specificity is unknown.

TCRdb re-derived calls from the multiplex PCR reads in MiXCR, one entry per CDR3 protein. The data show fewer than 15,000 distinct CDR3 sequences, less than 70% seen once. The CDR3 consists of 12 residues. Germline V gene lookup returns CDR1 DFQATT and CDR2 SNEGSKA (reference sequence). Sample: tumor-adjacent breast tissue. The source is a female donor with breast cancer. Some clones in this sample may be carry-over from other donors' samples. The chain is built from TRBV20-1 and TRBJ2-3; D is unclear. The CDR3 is CSVLSLADTQYF. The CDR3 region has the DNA TGCAGCGTTTTATCCCTCGCAGATACGCAGTATTTT.